This TCR beta chain was sequenced during a study of blood T cell repertoires in COVID-19. Overall study: Some COVID-19 samples were acute and others convalescent; all came from the United States, Italy and Spain. Nucleic acid was either cDNA or gDNA, and it came from T cells, B-cell-depleted T cells, or PBMCs.

Original methodology: Amplification of reference gene primers was used by the study to estimate nucleated cell counts. Method: immunoSEQ multiplex PCR; TCRdb's copy keeps in-frame clones and lacks some. The V and J calls and clone size are taken from that table; D and trimming were inferred from the DNA. This sample yields hundreds of thousands of clones, of which roughly 90% are seen a single time; around 0.7% belongs to the top ten. Germline V gives CDR1 SGHVS, CDR2 FQNEAQ. This CDR3 is 14 amino acids long. With V trimmed by 4 bases and J by 3 bases, 5 bases remained unmatched. Sequenced sample: peripheral blood. The chain has TRBV7-8 and TRBJ2-7, with TRBD1 matching over 8 bases. The clonotype originates from a human donor in a cohort sampled during active COVID-19. CDR3 residues: CASSWTGMDYEQYF. CDR3 in DNA: TGTGCCAGCAGCTGGACAGGGATGGACTACGAGCAGTACTTC.